This entry is about one T cell receptor (beta chain). What it binds is unknown. Primers included in the PCR were 60 Vbeta and 13 Jbeta primers. Method: immunoSEQ multiplex PCR; TCRdb's copy keeps in-frame clones and lacks some. In the table there are some 200,000 clones, just under 85% of which are singletons. The data stem from a study of cytomegalovirus exposure and HLA in healthy donors. Study-level findings and limits: In most subjects, TCR beta sequences reportedly gave accurate predictions of HLA-A and HLA-B alleles.

The germline CDR1 and CDR2 sequences are SGHNT and YENEEA. The V end was cut by 5 bases, the J end by 2 bases, with 19 bases between. The CDR3 sequence is 16 residues long. Sequencing was performed on PBMCs. The clonotype originates from a woman between 40 and 50 years old in good health and CMV-seronegative. The V and J genes are TRBV11-3 and TRBJ2-7; weak D call: TRBD1 (6 bases). The CDR3 loop is CASSILGGEWTYEQYF. CDR3 bases: TGTGCCAGCAGCATCCTAGGGGGAGAGTGGACCTACGAGCAGTACTTC.